The 26 T cell receptor beta chains listed next were all sequenced from one sample in a study of CD8+CD57+ T cells in acquired aplastic anemia. The patients chosen for sequencing had shown expansion of CD8+CD57+ cells (detected by flow cytometry). CDR3 and TCR beta VDJ profiling relied on a genomic DNA template. TCRdb processed the reads anew with MiXCR; each CDR3 protein has one entry. This table has around 500,000 distinct CDR3 sequences, approximately 33% appearing once. Sequenced input: sorted CD4+, CD8+, or CD8+CD57+ T cells (not recorded which) from PBMCs. These receptors were obtained from a human donor with aplastic anemia.

This clonotype was detected only a few times. This chain connects TRBV7-2 to TRBJ1-3; 8 bases agree with TRBD1. This CDR3 is 15 amino acids long. V gave up 5 bases and J gave up 0 bases; unmatched junction bases: 3. Germline lookup yields CDR1 SGHTA and CDR2 FQGNSA. The CDR3 spells CASSRQGASGNTIYF. The CDR3 DNA follows: TGTGCCAGCAGCCGGCAGGGGGCCTCTGGAAACACCATATATTTT.

This clonotype was seen only a few times. The CDR3 bases are TGTGCCAGCAGCTTATTCCAGCGGGACAACAATGAGCAGTTCTTC. It yields the protein CASSLFQRDNNEQFF. The chain uses TRBV11-1 and TRBJ2-1, with TRBD2 as a possible D gene (7 bases). Deletions cut 2 bases from V and 5 bases from J, with 13 bases between. The CDR3 covers 15 residues. Germline assignment: CDR1 SGHAT and CDR2 FQDESV (reference sequence).

This chain connects TRBV2 to TRBJ1-2, with TRBD1 as a possible D gene (6 bases). The length of the CDR3 is 13 residues. Trimming took 5 bases from V and 5 from J, leaving 12 bases between them. Germline V gene data show CDR1 as SNHLY and CDR2 as FYNNEI. This CDR3 reads CASSRDNDYGYTF. The CDR3 coding sequence is TGTGCCAGCAGTCGGGACAATGATTATGGCTACACCTTC.

This clonotype was observed many times. Sequence at one end of the junction differs from germline and may be a read error. The chain carries TRBV2 and TRBJ2-3; 10 positions match TRBD1. Germline values: CDR1 SNHLY, CDR2 FYNNEI. This CDR3 spans 13 amino acids. The CDR3: CASSERETGGTHF. In DNA, the CDR3 is TGTGCCAGCAGTGAAAGGGAGACAGGGGGCACACATTTT.

This clonotype has ten or more counts. The chain has TRBV7-9 and TRBJ2-7; D not certain. The CDR3 loop spans 12 amino acids. V gave up 0 bases and J gave up 5 bases, with 5 bases separating them. From germline, CDR1 is SEHNR and CDR2 FQNEAQ (reference sequence). The CDR3: CASSLARHEQYF. The CDR3 DNA sequence: TGTGCCAGCAGCTTAGCTCGTCACGAGCAGTACTTC. Using reference TRBV7-9 and TRBJ2-7 for the parts outside the CDR3, the full variable domain is DTGVSQNPRHKITKRGQNVTFRCDPISEHNRLYWYRQTLGQGPEFLTYFQNEAQLEKSRLLSDRFSAERPKGSFSTLEIQRTEQGDSAMYLCASSLARHEQYFGPGTRLTVT.

Regarding this clonotype: Being one base from a much bigger clone, this may be a read error. The CDR3 is CSAGGLAGQETQYF. CDR3 DNA: TGCAGTGCTGGGGGACTAGCGGGCCAAGAGACCCAGTACTTC. This chain links TRBV20-1 with TRBJ2-5, with 12 bases identical to TRBD2. With V trimmed by 5 bases and J by 1 base, 2 bases remained unmatched. The CDR3 extends over 14 amino acids. Germline-derived CDR1 and CDR2 are DFQATT and SNEGSKA (reference sequence).

The chain is built from TRBV7-9 and TRBJ2-7; the D call may be TRBD1 or TRBD2 (5 bases each). Deletions cut 5 bases from V and 3 bases from J, with 11 bases between. The CDR3 totals 13 residues. Germline V lookup: CDR1 SEHNR, CDR2 FQNEAQ (reference sequence). CDR3 residues: CASSPWGSYEQYF. The CDR3 DNA reads TGTGCCAGCAGCCCCTGGGGGAGCTACGAGCAGTACTTC. Full variable domain (rest looked up from reference TRBV7-9 and TRBJ2-7): DTGVSQNPRHKITKRGQNVTFRCDPISEHNRLYWYRQTLGQGPEFLTYFQNEAQLEKSRLLSDRFSAERPKGSFSTLEIQRTEQGDSAMYLCASSPWGSYEQYFGPGTRLTVT.

The V and J genes are TRBV7-3 and TRBJ2-3; D gene uncertain. V was cut by 5 bases and J by 4 bases, with 10 bases left in between. This CDR3 is 13 amino acids long. Germline CDR1 and CDR2: SGHTA and FQGTGA. The CDR3 loop reads CASSPIGADTQYF. The CDR3 region has the DNA TGTGCCAGCAGCCCAATTGGGGCAGATACGCAGTATTTT.

This clonotype occurred a few times. This chain links TRBV12-5 with TRBJ1-3, with 7 bases identical to TRBD1. The germline V gene has CDR1 LGHNT and CDR2 FRNRAP. CDR3 size: 15 residues. With 4 bases clipped from V and 8 bases from J, the junction kept 11 bases outside the gene matches. The CDR3 nucleotides read TGTGCTAGTGGTTACATTCTGACAGGGCAGGACACCATATATTTT. It encodes CASGYILTGQDTIYF.

CDR3 amino acids: CASRLQGAYGYTF. CDR3 in DNA: TGTGCCAGCAGGTTACAGGGGGCCTATGGCTACACCTTC. V usage is TRBV6-1 and J usage is TRBJ1-2, with 9 nucleotides matching TRBD1. Germline V gene sequence: CDR1 MNHNS, CDR2 SASEGT. The CDR3 has 13 residues. The V and J ends lost 6 bases and 4 bases, in that order; junction bases with no gene match: 3.

This clonotype was seen at least ten times. The genes are TRBV20-1 and TRBJ1-1, with D possibly being TRBD1 (5 bases). From germline, CDR1 is DFQATT and CDR2 SNEGSKA (reference sequence). There are 14 residues in the CDR3. Trimming stripped 5 bases from V and 0 bases from J, with 13 bases between. The CDR3, as DNA: TGCAGTGCTGGGCTTGGACACATGAACACTGAAGCTTTCTTT. Encoded protein: CSAGLGHMNTEAFF.

This clonotype has more than one count but fewer than ten. The chain joins TRBV3-1 to TRBJ1-2, with D possibly TRBD1 on 5 matching bases. Germline CDR1 is LGHDT and CDR2 is YNNKEL (reference sequence). With 4 bases removed from V and 8 bases from J, the gap between germline ends came to 20 bases. CDR3 length equals 15 residues. In nucleotides, the CDR3 is TGTGCCAGCAGCCGAGACCAATGGGGCAGGGTGGGCTACACCTTC. It specifies CASSRDQWGRVGYTF. The variable domain in full, completed from reference TRBV3-1 and TRBJ1-2, reads DTAVSQTPKYLVTQMGNDKSIKCEQNLGHDTMYWYKQDSKKFLKIMFSYNNKELIINETVPNRFSPKSPDKAHLNLHINSLELGDSAVYFCASSRDQWGRVGYTFGSGTRLTVV.

This clonotype was counted many times. J is TRBJ1-2 and V is TRBV2; D remains unclear. Germline loops: CDR1 SNHLY, CDR2 FYNNEI. This CDR3 contains 12 residues. Trimming removed 6 bases at V and 6 bases at J, with 11 bases between. The CDR3 DNA reads as TGTGCCAGCAGGAGAGGAGCAGATGGCTACACCTTC. Amino acid sequence: CASRRGADGYTF.

This clonotype was counted once. This chain connects TRBV24-1 to TRBJ1-5; TRBD1 matches at 9 bases. With V trimmed by 8 bases and J by 6 bases, 4 bases remained unmatched. The CDR3 runs 13 residues. Germline loops: CDR1 KGHDR, CDR2 SFDVKD. In nucleotides, the CDR3 is TGTGCCACCAACGGACAGGGGAGTCAGCCCCAGCATTTT. Its protein is CATNGQGSQPQHF.

The J gene is TRBJ2-7, the V gene TRBV29-1, with a weak D call TRBD2 (6 bases). V lost 0 bases and J lost 2, with 14 bases in between. This CDR3 has 15 residues. Germline V gene lookup returns CDR1 SQVTM and CDR2 ANQGSEA. The CDR3: CSVEDRRGAAYEQYF. In nucleotides, the CDR3 is TGCAGCGTTGAAGATCGGAGGGGCGCCGCCTACGAGCAGTACTTC.

This clonotype was recorded at least ten times. The V and J genes are TRBV7-9 and TRBJ2-7; the D is unclear. CDR1 is SEHNR, CDR2 FQNEAQ, per germline (reference sequence). Trimming shortened V by 4 bases and J by 5 bases, and 15 bases separated the two germline ends. This CDR3 comprises 14 residues. The CDR3 sequence is CASSSTEVQNEQYF. The CDR3 DNA follows: TGTGCCAGCAGCTCTACAGAGGTTCAGAACGAGCAGTACTTC.

The chain recombines TRBV7-6 with TRBJ2-5, with D possibly matching TRBD2 (5 bases). The CDR3 spans 15 residues. The V end lost 7 bases, the J end lost 1 base, and 16 bases lay between the germline ends. In germline, CDR1 is SGHVS, CDR2 FNYEAQ. The CDR3 bases are TGTGCCAGCACACCCGGACCGGGGAGCCAAGAGACCCAGTACTTC. It codes for CASTPGPGSQETQYF. Based on the CDR3 plus reference TRBV7-6 and TRBJ2-5, the full variable domain is GAGVSQSPRYKVTKRGQDVALRCDPISGHVSLYWYRQALGQGPEFLTYFNYEAQQDKSGLPNDRFSAERPEGSISTLTIQRTEQRDSAMYRCASTPGPGSQETQYFGPGTRLLVL.

This clonotype has a count of ten or more. The chain links TRBV7-2 to TRBJ1-4; D uncertain. From germline, CDR1 is SGHTA and CDR2 FQGNSA. V was clipped by 5 bases and J by 4 bases, with 8 bases between them. The CDR3 loop spans 13 amino acids. For the CDR3, the DNA is TGTGCCAGCAGCATCCAGAATAATGAAAAACTGTTTTTT. It encodes CASSIQNNEKLFF.

This clonotype was recorded at least ten times. The CDR3 DNA sequence: TGTGCCAGCAGCGCGTTGGGACAGGCGAAGCAGTTCTTC. This codes for CASSALGQAKQFF. V usage is TRBV9 and J usage is TRBJ2-1; 8 positions agree with TRBD1. In germline, CDR1 is SGDLS, CDR2 YYNGEE. With 3 bases clipped from V and 11 bases from J, the junction kept 7 bases outside the gene matches. The CDR3 runs to 13 residues.

Regarding this clonotype: A much larger clone is a single base away; this may be a read error. The chain carries TRBV2 and TRBJ2-7; 11 bases line up with TRBD2. This CDR3 is built from 15 residues. The germline gives CDR1 SNHLY, CDR2 FYNNEI. Here the CDR3 DNA reads TGTGCCAGCAGGGATCCTAGCGGGGGGAACTACGAGCAGAACTTC. It yields the protein CASRDPSGGNYEQNF.

V usage is TRBV2 and J usage is TRBJ2-7; D possibly corresponds to TRBD2 (6 bases). V was cut by 5 bases and J by 3 bases, with 14 bases left in between. This CDR3 has 14 residues. The germline V gene encodes CDR1 SNHLY and CDR2 FYNNEI. CDR3: CASSLGRGLYEQYF. CDR3 DNA: TGTGCCAGCAGTTTAGGGCGGGGCCTCTACGAGCAGTACTTC. Based on the CDR3 plus reference TRBV2 and TRBJ2-7, the full variable domain is EPEVTQTPSHQVTQMGQEVILRCVPISNHLYFYWYRQILGQKVEFLVSFYNNEISEKSEIFDDQFSVERPDGSNFTLKIRSTKLEDSAMYFCASSLGRGLYEQYFGPGTRLTVT.

The gene calls are TRBV12-3 or TRBV12-4 and TRBJ1-6; D uncertain. The V end lost 6 bases, the J end lost 6 bases, and 12 bases lay between the germline ends. The CDR3 loop spans 14 amino acids. In DNA, the CDR3 is TGTGCCAGCAGGGCTCAGAGTCCTAATTCACCCCTCCACTTT. It is translated as CASRAQSPNSPLHF.

This clonotype was counted ten times or more. This chain links TRBV20-1 with TRBJ2-6; 7 bases align to TRBD1. The CDR3 is 18 amino acids. Trimming took 5 bases from V and 0 from J; bases not matched to a gene: 13. The germline CDR1 and CDR2 sequences are DFQATT and SNEGSKA (reference sequence). The chain's CDR3 is CSAGRDRRTLSGANVLTF. The CDR3 coding sequence is TGCAGTGCTGGCCGGGACAGACGTACCCTCTCTGGGGCCAACGTCCTGACTTTC.

This clonotype has a count of ten or more. This sequence joins TRBV9 and TRBJ1-2, with a possible D match to TRBD1 (5 bases). The germline gives CDR1 SGDLS, CDR2 YYNGEE. The CDR3 covers 15 residues. V dropped 0 bases and J dropped 6 bases, with 15 bases sitting between them. The CDR3 sequence: CASSVDLGVVDGYTF. For the CDR3, the DNA is TGTGCCAGCAGCGTAGATCTAGGGGTGGTGGATGGCTACACCTTC.

This clonotype was counted between two and nine times. This rearrangement joins TRBV28 to TRBJ2-7, with D unclear. The CDR3 consists of 15 residues. CDR1 and CDR2 from the germline V gene are MDHEN and SYDVKM. V lost 2 bases and J lost 3, with 14 bases in between. The CDR3 reads CASSLEVLNVYEQYF. CDR3 nucleotides: TGTGCCAGCAGTTTAGAGGTATTGAATGTCTACGAGCAGTACTTC.

For the CDR3, the DNA is TGTGCCAGCAGCGGAGGAGAACCGGGACCGAGATACACCCAGTACTTC. Translation gives CASSGGEPGPRYTQYF. This sequence joins TRBV5-5 and TRBJ2-5; D possibly uses TRBD1 or TRBD2 (5 bases each). Per germline, CDR1 SGHKS and CDR2 YYEKEE (reference sequence). The CDR3 sequence is 16 residues long. Trimming pared 4 bases from V and 8 bases from J, leaving 24 bases between.